The present TCR beta chain was sequenced within a study of identical twins (dated by TCRdb to about 2016). For the wider study: To test whether fetal clonotypes persist, this study deep-sequenced TCR alpha and beta repertoires from monozygotic twins, from unrelated adults of various ages, and from cord blood. Replicate twin experiments were performed at different times using different library preparation protocols to rule out contamination. What the work shows at the level of the full study, not this receptor alone: Conclusions relied on cross-sectional statistical analysis, since the same donors could not be followed over many years. Abundant cord blood beta clonotypes carried fewer insertions; young adult naive repertoires showed a weaker similar trend, while memory repertoires showed none. The excess sharing between twins in beta out-of-frame sequences was weaker because fewer shared sequences reduced the signal-to-noise ratio. Zero-insertion analyses could be partly confounded by invariant T cells such as MAIT and iNKT, though diverse VJ usage argued against such confounding for most clonotypes. In monozygotic twins, recombination models systematically underestimated out-of-frame TCR alpha sharing, but the models matched the sharing seen between unrelated individuals. Out-of-frame TCR alpha sequences shared between twins showed an excess of low generation-probability sequences compared with coincidental sharing between unrelated individuals.

All donors were healthy Caucasians. At the junction V is shortened by 4 bases and J by 6 bases, with 4 bases in between. The CDR3 spans 11 residues, from the cysteine through the phenylalanine. The CDR3 DNA has 33 bases and is translated from base 1. CDR1 is given as LGHDT and CDR2 as YNNKEL, both from the germline V gene (reference sequence). This clonotype was detected ten times or more. Its antigen is unknown. No base-level quality is on record; no much larger clone is a single base apart. Receptor libraries were prepared by 5' RACE. The sample was run on an Illumina HiSeq 2000. Template switching introduced a universal primer binding site; the final cDNA contained a unique molecular identifier, enabling accurate counting of TCR cDNA molecules. First-strand cDNA for TCR alpha and beta chains was synthesized from specific primers in the conserved constant-segment region. To control for contamination, every cDNA library was double barcoded, receiving both a SMART-Mk sample barcode and Illumina barcodes. TruSeq adapter sequences along with Illumina sample barcodes were introduced in two successive PCR steps. The Illumina HiSeq platform was used with custom primers to sequence TCR alpha and beta cDNA libraries. For the original study's pipeline: MiGEC was used to process raw reads and extract unique molecular identifiers, and MiXCR was used to find CDR3 positions. Recombination models were inferred per individual with the repgenHMM and IGoR tools using an EM algorithm. The tcR package in R was used for shared clonotype analysis, with sharing normalized by the product of cloneset sizes. To study raw recombination without the effects of thymic and clonal selection, out-of-frame nonproductive sequences were analyzed. Starting from the raw public reads, TCRdb applied fastp trimming at Q25, assembled clones with MiXCR and retained in-frame beta chains. Merged by CDR3 protein, the rows form single entries marked with the most common genes and DNA. TCRdb's processing, not the authors' own work, is the source of the V and J calls. The sample table holds 1.5 million to 2 million distinct CDR3 sequences, of which about 31% were seen once. The ten largest make up 0.27% of the sample.

This clonotype originated in a newborn girl in good health. Material for sequencing was cord blood. Recombination connected TRBV3-1 to TRBJ2-1; no D gene can be assigned with confidence. The DNA sequence is given as TGTGCCAGCAGCCGCTTCAATGAGCAGTTCTTC. It encodes CASSRFNEQFF.